The clone carrying this T cell receptor beta chain was counted only a few times. In germline, CDR1 is SQVTM, CDR2 ANQGSEA. V trimming: 0 bases; J trimming: 10 bases; junction bases outside the gene matches: 17. The CDR3 runs 16 residues. These data come from a study of T-cell memory formation after mild COVID-19. TCRdb reprocessed the 5' RACE reads with MiXCR, giving one entry per CDR3 protein. Of fewer than 600,000 distinct CDR3 sequences in the sample, roughly 22% are singletons; the top ten hold roughly 8.1%. The sample was PBMCs or a T cell subset sorted from them (not recorded which). The chain recombines TRBV29-1 with TRBJ2-5, with 7 bases that match TRBD2. The receptor was derived from an adult woman who had mild COVID-19 (a few samples of this study predate the infection). Cell type and time point are not known. The CDR3 DNA follows: TGCAGCGTTGAAGATGAGAGTGCCTGGGTTGGGGAGGGCCAGTACTTC. Its translation: CSVEDESAWVGEGQYF.